This TCR beta chain was retrieved from a study of molecular identifiers for immune sequencing clone quantification. For the study at large: The replicate experiment used RNA from 20,000 or 100,000 naive CD8 cells. This RNA was split into five aliquots, and four of them were sequenced.

This clonotype was seen many times. Antigen specificity is unknown. TCRdb processed the PCR reads anew with MiXCR; each CDR3 protein has one entry. The data contain hundreds of thousands of distinct CDR3 sequences, around 25% of them seen just once; the ten biggest clones take up 0.7% to 0.95%. Regarding the study as a whole: Clonotypes surpassing 20 RNA copies contained over 97% of effector molecules, versus under 1% in naive cells.

Naive CD8 libraries were made from around 18,000 to 910,000 sorted cells, and they used 10%, 30% or 50% RNA. CD8+CD4-CCR7+CD45RA+ sorting gave the naive CD8 T cells. The TCR originated in a human donor in good health. Some libraries in this study had Jurkat cell RNA spiked in. Sequencing was performed on naive CD8+ T cells from blood, with Jurkat cell RNA spiked in. Subset denoted: FACS-sorted CD8+CD4-CCR7+CD45RA+ naive T cells.

The CDR3 region has the DNA TGTGCCAGCGGTTACACGTCGTGGGCGAACACCGGGGAGCTGTTTTTT. This sequence encodes CASGYTSWANTGELFF. This rearrangement joins TRBV28 to TRBJ2-2; D is ambiguous. CDR3 length equals 16 residues. With 8 bases removed from V and 0 bases from J, the gap between germline ends came to 16 bases. Germline V gene lookup returns CDR1 MDHEN and CDR2 SYDVKM. Looking up the rest from reference TRBV28 and TRBJ2-2 gives the full variable domain: DVKVTQSSRYLVKRTGEKVFLECVQDMDHENMFWYRQDPGLGLRLIYFSYDVKMKEKGDIPEGYSVSREKKERFSLILESASTNQTSMYLCASGYTSWANTGELFFGEGSRLTVL.